These 21 T cell receptor beta chains originate from one sample sequenced in a study of tumor-infiltrating lymphocytes in primary liver carcinoma. Production of TCR beta cDNA used around 460 ng total RNA together with a constant-region primer. Employing slightly modified ARM-PCR, three nested multiplex PCR rounds were run, and these gave rise to the TCR beta libraries. TRBV1-TRBV30 forward primers paired with a C-beta reverse primer were used in the first two PCR rounds, which ran approximately 11 cycles each. Each CDR3 protein is one row after TCRdb ran MiXCR on the multiplex PCR reads. Of approximately 80,000 distinct CDR3 sequences in the sample, approximately 70% were seen once. Taking about 19-31 mg of unsorted bulk tissue, the authors co-extracted RNA and DNA. Specimen: tumor-adjacent normal liver tissue. These receptors were collected from a man between 40 and 49 years old with primary liver carcinoma and hepatitis B virus infection.

This clonotype was seen once. Germline is not matched at one junction end, which may reflect a read error. V is TRBV7-9 and J is TRBJ2-1; no firm D call. CDR1 is SEHNR, CDR2 FQNEAQ, per germline (reference sequence). The CDR3 is 14 residues long. The CDR3 DNA reads as TGTGCCAGCAGCTTAGAAGAATCCTGGAATGAGCAGTTCTTT. Translation: CASSLEESWNEQFF.

This clonotype was counted many times. The chain links TRBV7-8 to TRBJ2-5; TRBD1 might be the D (8 bases). From germline, CDR1 is SGHVS and CDR2 FQNEAQ. The V gene lost 5 bases and the J gene lost 4 bases, with 23 bases spanning the gap. CDR3 length: 17 residues. The CDR3 nucleotides are TGTGCCAGCAGCCCCGAGCGGGGCAGGGGGCTTGCAGAGACCCAGTACTTC. This translates into CASSPERGRGLAETQYF.

Details on this clonotype: This may arise from a read error, as a much more abundant clone is one base away. J is TRBJ2-3 and V is TRBV7-9; a possible D gene is TRBD1 (6 bases). The CDR3 is 17 amino acids. Trimming removed 5 bases from V and 1 base from J, with 19 bases in between. Germline V lookup: CDR1 SEHNR, CDR2 FQNEAQ (reference sequence). DNA of the CDR3: TGTGCCAGCAGCCGAGACGGGCAGGGGCACTGCACAGATACGCAGTATTTT. It yields the protein CASSRDGQGHCTDTQYF.

Worth noting for this clonotype: This may be a read error, as it is one base from a much larger clone. The V and J genes are TRBV14 and TRBJ1-1; D unclear. Germline values: CDR1 SGHDN, CDR2 FVKESK. V was pared by 7 bases and J by 6 bases, with 18 bases between. The CDR3 totals 14 residues. CDR3 coding DNA: TGTGCCAGCAACATCTCGCGGGGAGAGGCTGAAGCTTTCTTT. Translating gives CASNISRGEAEAFF.

This clonotype has ten or more counts. This chain links TRBV6-2 or TRBV6-3 with TRBJ2-6, with D uncertain. Trimming pared 1 base from V and 5 bases from J, leaving 15 bases between. This CDR3 has 17 amino acids. The germline CDR1 and CDR2 sequences are MNHEY and SVGEGT. The CDR3 loop is CASSYFGGPGWANVLTF. CDR3 DNA: TGTGCCAGCAGTTACTTCGGCGGACCCGGCTGGGCCAACGTCCTGACTTTC.

In the case of this clonotype: Relative to the germline gene, one junction end is altered; a read error may explain this. The chain employs TRBV2 and TRBJ2-7, with no clear D. Germline V CDR1 and CDR2: SNHLY, FYNNEI. The CDR3 sequence is 14 residues long. The CDR3 bases are TGTGCCAGCAGTGTCCCGGGCTCCAAATACGAGCGGTACTTC. Its translation is CASSVPGSKYERYF.

This clonotype has at least ten counts. Since no conserved phenylalanine or tryptophan closes the CDR3, a read error is the likely cause. The chain recombines TRBV11-3 with TRBJ2-3; 9 bases fit TRBD2. Germline assignment: CDR1 SGHNT and CDR2 YENEEA. The CDR3 length is 16 residues. V shed 5 bases and J 6 bases; nucleotides not matched to a gene: 12. The CDR3 sequence is CASSGSPAGGVDTQYL. The CDR3 DNA follows: TGTGCCAGCAGCGGCAGCCCGGCGGGAGGGGTGGATACGCAGTATTTA.

The chain uses TRBV20-1 and TRBJ2-5, with unresolved D. Trimming took 5 bases from V and 5 from J, leaving 12 bases between them. The CDR3 is 12 residues long. Germline V CDR1 and CDR2: DFQATT, SNEGSKA (reference sequence). The CDR3 DNA follows: TGCAGTGCTGACCCATTACGGGAGACCCAGTACTTC. This sequence encodes CSADPLRETQYF.

Only one count was recorded for this clonotype. The junction departs from the called germline gene at one end, perhaps through a read error. The rearrangement joins TRBV13 to TRBJ2-1, with D unclear. Germline loops: CDR1 PRHDT, CDR2 FYEKMQ (reference sequence). The CDR3 length is 16 residues. The CDR3 DNA is TGTGCCAGCAGCGCTCGGTTTTCCAGCTCCTACAATGAGCAACTCTTC. Translated: CASSARFSSSYNEQLF.

As regards this clonotype: A read error is likely, as this CDR3 ends without the conserved phenylalanine or tryptophan. The rearrangement links TRBV11-1 to TRBJ2-1, with D tentatively TRBD1 (6 bases). This CDR3 is built from 12 residues. In germline, CDR1 is SGHAT, CDR2 FQDESV (reference sequence). The CDR3 nucleotides are TGTGTCAGCGCAGGGGCCTGCAATGAGCAGTTCTTA. Translating it yields CVSAGACNEQFL.

A remark on this clonotype: This may be a read error: a much more frequent sequence differs by one nucleotide. This chain links TRBV28 with TRBJ1-2; a weak D match, TRBD1 (5 bases). This CDR3 region has 13 residues. Per germline, CDR1 MDHEN and CDR2 SYDVKM. Trimming removed 10 bases at V and 5 bases at J, with 17 bases between. In nucleotides, the CDR3 is TGTGCCAACAGCTTGGAGGGGCCTTATGGCTACACCTTC. It specifies CANSLEGPYGYTF.

Note on this clonotype: At one of its ends the junction is not consistent with the germline gene, which may arise from a read error. CDR3 bases: TGCACCAGTAGCTCTTCAGGGGGCACCGCTAGCGGCCAAGAGACCCAGTACTTC. Translation: CTSSSSGGTASGQETQYF. V usage is TRBV4-1 and J usage is TRBJ2-5; D is perhaps TRBD1 (8 bases). The germline gives CDR1 MGHRA, CDR2 YSYEKL. The CDR3 loop spans 18 amino acids.

The chain combines TRBV29-1 with TRBJ2-3, with a weak D call TRBD2 (6 bases). Between the trimmed V and J ends, which lost 7 bases and 2 bases, there was a span of 16 bases. CDR3 length: 14 residues. Germline CDR1 SQVTM, CDR2 ANQGSEA. As DNA, the CDR3 is TGCAGCGCCGGAGGGAGAGGTAACACAGATACGCAGTATTTT. Its protein product is CSAGGRGNTDTQYF.

This clonotype was picked up one time. The junction departs from germline at one end; a sequencing error may be responsible. The rearrangement uses TRBV11-2 and TRBJ2-3, with no clear D. Germline CDR1 reads SGHAT; CDR2 reads FQNNGV. The CDR3 covers 12 residues. CDR3 residues: CTNSLDLDMQYF. Here the CDR3 DNA reads TGTACCAACAGCCTAGATCTAGATATGCAGTATTTT.

This clonotype occurred once. This chain links TRBV6-1 with TRBJ2-5, with 9 nucleotides matching TRBD1. V lost 6 bases and J lost 6; bases outside the gene matches: 11. Per germline, CDR1 MNHNS and CDR2 SASEGT. This CDR3 region has 15 residues. CDR3 sequence: CASSTYGTGRKTQYF. CDR3 DNA sequence: TGTGCCAGCAGCACCTACGGGACAGGGAGAAAGACCCAGTACTTC.

This clonotype was seen many times. The chain combines TRBV28 with TRBJ2-5; no firm D call. This CDR3 contains 12 residues. Per the germline V gene, CDR1 is MDHEN and CDR2 is SYDVKM. V was clipped by 6 bases and J by 5 bases, with 10 bases between them. The CDR3: CASRGLGETQYF. The CDR3 region has the DNA TGTGCCAGCAGGGGATTAGGGGAGACCCAGTACTTC. The whole variable domain, remainder taken from reference TRBV28 and TRBJ2-5, is DVKVTQSSRYLVKRTGEKVFLECVQDMDHENMFWYRQDPGLGLRLIYFSYDVKMKEKGDIPEGYSVSREKKERFSLILESASTNQTSMYLCASRGLGETQYFGPGTRLLVL.

With respect to this clonotype: At one boundary the junction diverges from the germline segment, which might be a read error. The rearrangement joins TRBV5-6 to TRBJ2-2; tentatively, D is TRBD1 or TRBD2 (5 bases each). Germline V gene data show CDR1 as SGHDT and CDR2 as YYEEEE. This CDR3 has 15 amino acids. The CDR3 loop reads CASSSVRGVTGELFF. CDR3 in DNA: TGTGCTAGCAGCTCCGTGAGAGGGGTGACCGGGGAGCTGTTTTTT. The whole variable domain, filled in from reference TRBV5-6 and TRBJ2-2, reads DAGVTQSPTHLIKTRGQQVTLRCSPKSGHDTVSWYQQALGQGPQFIFQYYEEEERQRGNFPDRFSGHQFPNYSSELNVNALLLGDSALYLCASSSVRGVTGELFFGEGSRLTVL.

With regard to this clonotype: One base away lies a much larger clone, so this may be a sequencing read error. The rearrangement joins TRBV5-1 to TRBJ2-7; a weak D match, TRBD1 (6 bases). The germline V gene has CDR1 SGHRS and CDR2 YFSETQ. This CDR3 region has 15 residues. V lost 4 bases, J lost 1 base, and 15 bases lay in between. The CDR3 region is CASSHGTWRSYEQYF. The CDR3 DNA follows: TGCGCCAGCAGCCATGGGACATGGAGATCCTACGAGCAGTACTTC.

This clonotype was detected a few times. This may come from a read error, since a much larger clone is one base off. The CDR3 spells CAISLKAGFAYEQYF. DNA of the CDR3: TGTGCCATCAGCTTAAAAGCGGGTTTCGCCTACGAGCAGTACTTC. The J gene is TRBJ2-7, the V gene TRBV7-8, with a weak D call TRBD2 (6 bases). There are 15 residues in the CDR3. Germline CDR1 SGHVS, CDR2 FQNEAQ.

The V gene is TRBV6-5, the J gene TRBJ2-7; no reliable D call. Germline values: CDR1 MNHEY, CDR2 SVGAGI. The CDR3 sequence is 14 residues long. Trimming cost V 6 bases and J 1 base, with 13 bases left between them. Written as DNA, the CDR3 is TGTGCCAGCAGCCCCAGGTATGAGTCCTACGAGCAGTACTTC. It specifies CASSPRYESYEQYF.

The chain has TRBV19 and TRBJ2-1, with D perhaps TRBD2 (5 bases). Trimming stripped 5 bases from V and 6 bases from J, with 14 bases between. The CDR3 loop spans 14 amino acids. Germline V gene data show CDR1 as LNHDA and CDR2 as SQIVND (reference sequence). CDR3 sequence reads: CASSPSGRLNEQFF. The CDR3 DNA is TGTGCCAGTAGTCCTTCGGGAAGGCTCAATGAGCAGTTCTTC.